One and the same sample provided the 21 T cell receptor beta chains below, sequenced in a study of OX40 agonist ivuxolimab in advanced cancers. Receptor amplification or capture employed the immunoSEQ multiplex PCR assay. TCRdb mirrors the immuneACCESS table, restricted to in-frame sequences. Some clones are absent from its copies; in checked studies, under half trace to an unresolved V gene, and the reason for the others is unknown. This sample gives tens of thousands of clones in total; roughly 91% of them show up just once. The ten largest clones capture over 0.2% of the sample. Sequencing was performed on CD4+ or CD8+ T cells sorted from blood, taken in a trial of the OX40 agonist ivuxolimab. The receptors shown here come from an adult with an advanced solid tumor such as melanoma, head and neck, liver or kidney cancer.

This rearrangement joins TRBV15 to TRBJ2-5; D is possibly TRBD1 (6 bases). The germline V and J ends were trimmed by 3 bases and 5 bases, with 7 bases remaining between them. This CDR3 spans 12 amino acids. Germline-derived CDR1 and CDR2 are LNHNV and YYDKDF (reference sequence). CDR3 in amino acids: CATSRGHETQYF. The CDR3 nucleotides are TGTGCCACCAGCAGGGGACACGAGACCCAGTACTTC.

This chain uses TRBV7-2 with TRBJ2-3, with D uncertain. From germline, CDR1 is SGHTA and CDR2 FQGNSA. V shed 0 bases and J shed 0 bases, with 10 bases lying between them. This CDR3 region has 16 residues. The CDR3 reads CASSLAHSGSTDTQYF. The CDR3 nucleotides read TGTGCCAGCAGCTTAGCCCACTCCGGTAGCACAGATACGCAGTATTTT.

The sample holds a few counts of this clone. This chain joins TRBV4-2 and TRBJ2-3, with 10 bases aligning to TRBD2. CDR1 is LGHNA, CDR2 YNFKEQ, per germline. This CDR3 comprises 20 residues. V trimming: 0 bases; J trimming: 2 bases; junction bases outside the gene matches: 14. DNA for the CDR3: TGTGCCAGCAGCCAAGATCGGCTAGCGGGAGTCCCCACACACACAGATACGCAGTATTTT. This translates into CASSQDRLAGVPTHTDTQYF.

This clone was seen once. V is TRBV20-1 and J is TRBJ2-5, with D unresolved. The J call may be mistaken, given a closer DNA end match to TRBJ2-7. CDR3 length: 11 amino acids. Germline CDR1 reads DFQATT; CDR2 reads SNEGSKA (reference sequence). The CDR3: CSAVGSYEQYF. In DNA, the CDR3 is TGCAGTGCGGTGGGCTCCTACGAGCAGTACTTC.

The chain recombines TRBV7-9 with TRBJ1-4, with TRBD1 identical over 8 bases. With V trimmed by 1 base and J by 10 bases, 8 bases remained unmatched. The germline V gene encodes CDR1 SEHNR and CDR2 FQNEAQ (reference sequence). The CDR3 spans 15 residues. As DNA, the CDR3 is TGTGCCAGCAGCTTAGAATCAGGGGGCAACGGAAAACTGTTTTTT. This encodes CASSLESGGNGKLFF.

CDR3 region: CASSQDGAGTGELFF. DNA of the CDR3: TGCGCCAGCAGCCAAGATGGGGCGGGCACCGGGGAGCTGTTTTTT. V and J are TRBV4-3 and TRBJ2-2; either TRBD1 or TRBD2 may supply D (5 bases each). Trimming shortened V by 0 bases and J by 4 bases, and 9 bases separated the two germline ends. The germline V gene encodes CDR1 LGHNA and CDR2 YSLEER. The CDR3 loop spans 15 amino acids.

CDR3 protein: CASSHLAGNTGELFF. CDR3 DNA sequence: TGCGCCAGCAGCCACCTAGCGGGAAACACCGGGGAGCTGTTTTTT. V gene TRBV4-3 combines with J gene TRBJ2-2; TRBD2 matches at 9 bases. Germline V gene lookup returns CDR1 LGHNA and CDR2 YSLEER. This CDR3 has 15 amino acids. J was trimmed by 2 bases and V by 3 bases; bases with no gene match: 1.

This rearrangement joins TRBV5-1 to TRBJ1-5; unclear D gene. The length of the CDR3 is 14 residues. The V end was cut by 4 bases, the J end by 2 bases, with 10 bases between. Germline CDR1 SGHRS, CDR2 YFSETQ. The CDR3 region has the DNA TGCGCCAGCAGCCCAGGACCTCGCAATCAGCCCCAGCATTTT. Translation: CASSPGPRNQPQHF.

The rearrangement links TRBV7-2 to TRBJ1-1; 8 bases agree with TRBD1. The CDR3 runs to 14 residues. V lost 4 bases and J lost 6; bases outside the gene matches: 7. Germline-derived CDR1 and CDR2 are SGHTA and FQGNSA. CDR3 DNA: TGTGCCAGCAGCTACATACAGGGGGGGCCTGAAGCTTTCTTT. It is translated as CASSYIQGGPEAFF.

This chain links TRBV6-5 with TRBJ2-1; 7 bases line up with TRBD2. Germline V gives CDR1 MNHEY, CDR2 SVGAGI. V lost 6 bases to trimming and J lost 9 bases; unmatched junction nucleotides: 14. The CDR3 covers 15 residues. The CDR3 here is CASSWGLPLPGEQFF. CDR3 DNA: TGTGCCAGCAGCTGGGGACTACCCTTGCCGGGTGAGCAGTTCTTC.

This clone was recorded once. In nucleotides, the CDR3 is TGTGCCAGCAGCTTAGTCGGGGGGGGAGAGACCCAGTACTTC. It yields the protein CASSLVGGGETQYF. J is TRBJ2-5 and V is TRBV7-2, with 8 bases fitting TRBD2. J gave up 4 bases and V 1 base, and 2 bases lay outside the gene matches. Per the germline V gene, CDR1 is SGHTA and CDR2 is FQGNSA. The CDR3 is 14 residues long.

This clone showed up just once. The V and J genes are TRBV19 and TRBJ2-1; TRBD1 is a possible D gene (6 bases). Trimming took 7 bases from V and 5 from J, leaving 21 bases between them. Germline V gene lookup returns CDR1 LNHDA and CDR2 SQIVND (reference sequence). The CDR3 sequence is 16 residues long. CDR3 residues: CASTPPWSGQNNEQFF. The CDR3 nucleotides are TGTGCCAGTACGCCCCCGTGGTCGGGACAAAACAATGAGCAGTTCTTC. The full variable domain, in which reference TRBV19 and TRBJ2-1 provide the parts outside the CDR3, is DGGITQSPKYLFRKEGQNVTLSCEQNLNHDAMYWYRQDPGQGLRLIYYSQIVNDFQKGDIAEGYSVSREKKESFPLTVTSAQKNPTAFYLCASTPPWSGQNNEQFFGPGTRLTVL.

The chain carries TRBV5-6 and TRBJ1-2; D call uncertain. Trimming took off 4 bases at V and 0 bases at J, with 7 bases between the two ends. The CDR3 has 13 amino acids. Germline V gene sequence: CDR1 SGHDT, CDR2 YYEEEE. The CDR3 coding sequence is TGTGCCAGCAGCAGTGGGACTAACTATGGCTACACCTTC. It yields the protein CASSSGTNYGYTF. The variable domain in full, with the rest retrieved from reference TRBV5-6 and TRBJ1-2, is DAGVTQSPTHLIKTRGQQVTLRCSPKSGHDTVSWYQQALGQGPQFIFQYYEEEERQRGNFPDRFSGHQFPNYSSELNVNALLLGDSALYLCASSSGTNYGYTFGSGTRLTVV.

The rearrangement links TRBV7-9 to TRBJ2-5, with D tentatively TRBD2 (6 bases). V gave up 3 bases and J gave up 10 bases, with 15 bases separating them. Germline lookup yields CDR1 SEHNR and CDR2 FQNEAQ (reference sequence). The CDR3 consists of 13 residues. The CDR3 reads CASSFQPPGDQYF. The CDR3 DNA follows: TGTGCCAGCAGCTTCCAACCTCCGGGGGACCAGTACTTC.

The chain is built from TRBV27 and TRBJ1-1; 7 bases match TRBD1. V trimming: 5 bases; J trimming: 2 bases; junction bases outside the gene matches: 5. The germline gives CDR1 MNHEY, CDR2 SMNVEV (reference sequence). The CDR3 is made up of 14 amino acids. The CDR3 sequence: CASSLGTANTEAFF. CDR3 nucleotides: TGTGCCAGCAGTCTCGGGACAGCTAACACTGAAGCTTTCTTT.

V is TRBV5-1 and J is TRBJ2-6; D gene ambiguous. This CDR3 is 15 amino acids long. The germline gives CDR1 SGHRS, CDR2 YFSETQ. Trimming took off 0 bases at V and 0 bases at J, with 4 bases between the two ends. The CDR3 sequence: CASSLAVSGANVLTF. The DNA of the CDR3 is TGCGCCAGCAGCTTGGCTGTCTCTGGGGCCAACGTCCTGACTTTC.

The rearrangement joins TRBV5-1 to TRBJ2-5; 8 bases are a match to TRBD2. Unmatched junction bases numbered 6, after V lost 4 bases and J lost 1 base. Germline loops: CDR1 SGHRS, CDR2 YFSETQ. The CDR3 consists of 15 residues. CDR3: CASSDLAGIQETQYF. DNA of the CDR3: TGCGCCAGCAGCGACTTAGCGGGAATCCAAGAGACCCAGTACTTC.

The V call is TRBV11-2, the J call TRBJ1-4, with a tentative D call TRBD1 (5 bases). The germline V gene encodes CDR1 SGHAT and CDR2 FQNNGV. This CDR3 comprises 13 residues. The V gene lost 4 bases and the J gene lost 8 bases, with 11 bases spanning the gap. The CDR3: CASSWGSREKLFF. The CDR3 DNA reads TGTGCCAGCAGCTGGGGGTCGAGGGAAAAACTGTTTTTT. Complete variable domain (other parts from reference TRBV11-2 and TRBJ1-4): EAGVAQSPRYKIIEKRQSVAFWCNPISGHATLYWYQQILGQGPKLLIQFQNNGVVDDSQLPKDRFSAERLKGVDSTLKIQPAKLEDSAVYLCASSWGSREKLFFGSGTQLSVL.

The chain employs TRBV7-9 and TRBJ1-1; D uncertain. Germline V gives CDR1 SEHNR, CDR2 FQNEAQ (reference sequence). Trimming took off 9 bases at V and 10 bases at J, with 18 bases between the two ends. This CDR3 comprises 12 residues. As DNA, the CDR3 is TGTGCCAGTGGGGTTGGGCGAGAGGGAGCTTTCTTT. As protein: CASGVGREGAFF.

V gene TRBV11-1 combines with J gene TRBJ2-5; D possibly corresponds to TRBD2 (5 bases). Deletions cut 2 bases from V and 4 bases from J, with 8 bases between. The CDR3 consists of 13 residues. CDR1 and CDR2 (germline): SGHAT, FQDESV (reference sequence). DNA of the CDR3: TGTGCCAGCAGCTTAATCGGAGGAGAGACCCAGTACTTC. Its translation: CASSLIGGETQYF.

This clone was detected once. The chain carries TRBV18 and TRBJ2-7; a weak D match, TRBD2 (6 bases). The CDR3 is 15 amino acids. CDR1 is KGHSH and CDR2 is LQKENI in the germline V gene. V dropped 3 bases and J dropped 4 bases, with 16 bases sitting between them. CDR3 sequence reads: CASSPPGRGAYEQYF. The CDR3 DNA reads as TGTGCCAGCTCACCTCCCGGGAGAGGAGCGTACGAGCAGTACTTC.